The rows below give T cell receptor beta chains drawn from one sample of a study of blood T cells in healthy people across ages. TCRdb called the 5' RACE reads again in MiXCR, with one record for every CDR3 protein. The sample records fewer than 950,000 distinct CDR3 sequences, 40% to 65% being singletons. The sequencing input was blood. Receptors were obtained from a man older than 75 in good health. Both conserved end residues are part of each CDR3. Fields, in order: V gene, J gene, clone size, D gene, CDR3 length, CDR3 DNA, CDR3 protein. D genes are given only for firm matches. The listing skips clone size in some rows; elsewhere it reads once, few, many or a size class.

>TRBV5-6|TRBJ2-7|few|TRBD1|14
TGTGCCAGCAGTCTAATGGGACAGGAATACGAGCAGTACTTC
CASSLMGQEYEQYF
>TRBV5-1|TRBJ2-1|few|TRBD2|15
TGCGCCAGCAGCTTGGCGCTAGCGGCGGGCAATGAGCAGTTCTTC
CASSLALAAGNEQFF
>TRBV28|TRBJ2-2|-|-|16
TGTGCCAGCAGTTTATTCCCAGCGCACAAGGCCGGGGAGCTGTTTTTT
CASSLFPAHKAGELFF
>TRBV3-1|TRBJ1-6|-|-|14
TGTGCCAGCAGCCAAGTTGGGCAAGGGCCCCCCCTCCACTTT
CASSQVGQGPPLHF
>TRBV25-1|TRBJ1-6|-|-|13
TGTGCCAGCAGCGACAGAGGGAATTCACCCCTCCACTTT
CASSDRGNSPLHF
>TRBV7-9|TRBJ2-7|few|-|9
TGTGCCACTAACTACGAGCAGTACTTC
CATNYEQYF
>TRBV29-1|TRBJ1-1|-|TRBD1|14
TGCAGCGTTATGGGACAGATCATGAACACTGAAGCTTTCTTT
CSVMGQIMNTEAFF
>TRBV29-1|TRBJ2-5|few|TRBD1|12
TGCAGCGGGTGGACAGGGGAAGAGACCCAGTACTTC
CSGWTGEETQYF
>TRBV20-1|TRBJ2-2|-|TRBD2|14
TGCAGTGCTCCCACTAGCGGGAGGTCCGGGGAGCTGTTTTTT
CSAPTSGRSGELFF
>TRBV6-1|TRBJ2-7|few|-|13
TGTGCCAGCAGGCGGGACGGTTCCTACGAGCAGTACTTC
CASRRDGSYEQYF
>TRBV20-1|TRBJ2-5|-|-|12
TGCAGTGCCGGGGACGATAGGGGTGAGCAGTACTTC
CSAGDDRGEQYF
>TRBV18|TRBJ2-3|-|-|11
TGTGCCGGCTCCCCTCAAGATACGCAGTATTTT
CAGSPQDTQYF
>TRBV7-2|TRBJ2-7|-|-|13
TGTGCCAGCAGGGGCCAGAGCTCCTACGAGCAGTACTTC
CASRGQSSYEQYF
>TRBV7-2|TRBJ2-1|-|TRBD2|16
TGTGCCAGCACCCCGGGTGGTACTAGCGGGAGGCATGAGCAGTTCTTC
CASTPGGTSGRHEQFF